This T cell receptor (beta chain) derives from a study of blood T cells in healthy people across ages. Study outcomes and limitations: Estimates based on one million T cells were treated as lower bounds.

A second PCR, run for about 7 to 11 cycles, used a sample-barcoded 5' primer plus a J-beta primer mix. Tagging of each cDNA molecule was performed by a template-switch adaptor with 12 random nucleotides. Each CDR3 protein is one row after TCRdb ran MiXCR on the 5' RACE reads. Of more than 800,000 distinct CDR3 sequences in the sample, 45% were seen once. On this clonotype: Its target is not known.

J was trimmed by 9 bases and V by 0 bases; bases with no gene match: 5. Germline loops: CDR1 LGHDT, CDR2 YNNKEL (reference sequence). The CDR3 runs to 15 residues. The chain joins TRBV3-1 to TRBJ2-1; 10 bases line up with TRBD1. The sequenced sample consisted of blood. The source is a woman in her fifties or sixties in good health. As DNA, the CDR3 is TGTGCCAGCAGCCAAGATGGGACAGGGGCAGGTGAGCAGTTCTTC. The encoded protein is CASSQDGTGAGEQFF.